These 29 T cell receptor beta chains were sequenced from one sample in a study of blood T cell repertoires in COVID-19 (dated by TCRdb to 2020 to 2022). Library method: the immunoSEQ multiplex PCR assay. As stored in TCRdb, this immuneACCESS dataset retains in-frame rearrangements with V and J assigned. A fraction of the clones does not appear; measured against another copy, unresolved V genes explain less than half of the discrepancy, and the remainder lacks a known reason. The sample data list 140,000 to 150,000 clones, and roughly 88% of these were observed just once. Of the sample, 10% is held by the ten largest clones. Material for sequencing was peripheral blood. All receptors come from a man aged 60-69 years with active or convalescent COVID-19.

The rearrangement links TRBV28 to TRBJ2-6; tentative D call: TRBD1 (6 bases). Between the trimmed V and J ends, which lost 6 bases and 4 bases, there was a span of 13 bases. CDR1 is MDHEN, CDR2 SYDVKM, per germline. The CDR3 length is 15 residues. The CDR3 protein is CASSNRQAGANVLTF. CDR3 nucleotide sequence: TGTGCCAGCAGCAATCGACAGGCCGGGGCCAACGTCCTGACTTTC.

The chain uses TRBV7-6 and TRBJ2-7, with 8 bases matching TRBD1. The CDR3 is made up of 16 amino acids. The V and J ends lost 1 base and 5 bases, in that order; junction bases with no gene match: 10. Germline CDR1 is SGHVS and CDR2 is FNYEAQ. The CDR3: CASSLGLHRGRDEQYF. In DNA form, the CDR3 reads TGTGCCAGCAGCTTAGGTTTACACAGGGGGAGAGACGAGCAGTACTTC.

This sequence joins TRBV2 and TRBJ1-1; 7 bases map to TRBD1. Trimming took 7 bases from V and 2 from J; bases not matched to a gene: 7. There are 14 residues in the CDR3. Germline loops: CDR1 SNHLY, CDR2 FYNNEI. CDR3 DNA: TGTGCCAGCACCCACAGGGGTCTTAACACTGAAGCTTTCTTT. As protein: CASTHRGLNTEAFF.

This rearrangement joins TRBV4-1 to TRBJ2-7; 7 bases are shared with TRBD1. The CDR3 runs to 14 residues. V shed 4 bases and J 4 bases; nucleotides not matched to a gene: 7. Germline CDR1 MGHRA, CDR2 YSYEKL. The CDR3 loop is CASSPTETGYEQYF. In DNA, the CDR3 is TGCGCCAGCAGCCCGACCGAGACAGGGTACGAGCAGTACTTC.

The rearrangement links TRBV30 to TRBJ2-1, with 14 bases matching TRBD2. V was pared by 3 bases and J by 3 bases, with 4 bases of the junction left unmatched. Germline V gives CDR1 GTSNPN, CDR2 SVGIG (reference sequence). The CDR3 contains 16 residues. In DNA form, the CDR3 reads TGTGCCTGGAGGGGACTAGCGGGAGAGCACTACAATGAGCAGTTCTTC. It yields the protein CAWRGLAGEHYNEQFF.

This CDR3 reads CASSLSGSGYEQYF. The DNA for the CDR3 is TGTGCCAGCAGCCTTAGCGGGAGTGGCTACGAGCAGTACTTC. The genes are TRBV7-9 and TRBJ2-7; 9 bases map to TRBD2. Germline assignment: CDR1 SEHNR and CDR2 FQNEAQ (reference sequence). Trimming removed 5 bases from V and 3 bases from J; junction bases left unmatched: 5. The CDR3 sequence is 14 residues long.

This chain links TRBV11-2 with TRBJ2-7; no definite D call. Germline V gene lookup returns CDR1 SGHAT and CDR2 FQNNGV. The CDR3 runs 15 residues. V was trimmed by 1 base and J by 2 bases, leaving 12 bases between them. The CDR3 loop is CASSLGPSSPYEQYF. For the CDR3, the DNA is TGTGCCAGCAGCTTAGGGCCCTCATCCCCCTACGAGCAGTACTTC.

The V gene is TRBV19, the J gene TRBJ2-1, with 10 positions matching TRBD2. Germline CDR1 is LNHDA and CDR2 is SQIVND (reference sequence). This CDR3 comprises 15 residues. V lost 3 bases and J lost 4; bases outside the gene matches: 3. The CDR3 sequence is CASSMASGGYNEQFF. The CDR3 nucleotides are TGTGCCAGTAGTATGGCTAGCGGGGGTTACAATGAGCAGTTCTTC.

This chain joins TRBV18 and TRBJ2-6, with 9 positions matching TRBD1. CDR3 length: 19 amino acids. J was trimmed by 0 bases and V by 3 bases; bases with no gene match: 9. Germline lookup yields CDR1 KGHSH and CDR2 LQKENI. The CDR3 loop is CASSPTGQGGFSGANVLTF. For the CDR3, the DNA is TGTGCCAGCTCACCGACGGGACAGGGAGGATTCTCTGGGGCCAACGTCCTGACTTTC.

The rearrangement links TRBV28 to TRBJ1-4; weak D call: TRBD1 (6 bases). Germline CDR1 MDHEN, CDR2 SYDVKM. V lost 4 bases to trimming and J lost 8 bases, with 20 bases between them. The CDR3 spans 16 residues. This chain's CDR3 is CASSSPPQGLKEKLFF. In DNA form, the CDR3 reads TGTGCCAGCAGTTCTCCTCCTCAGGGGCTAAAAGAAAAACTGTTTTTT.

The chain combines TRBV7-2 with TRBJ1-1; tentatively, D is TRBD1 (5 bases). Germline V gene lookup returns CDR1 SGHTA and CDR2 FQGNSA. This CDR3 has 14 amino acids. Trimming took 5 bases from V and 5 from J, leaving 15 bases between them. This CDR3 reads CASSQGVSGTEAFF. Written as DNA, the CDR3 is TGTGCCAGCAGCCAAGGGGTGAGTGGGACTGAAGCTTTCTTT. Full variable domain (outside the CDR3, taken from reference TRBV7-2 and TRBJ1-1): GAGVSQSPSNKVTEKGKDVELRCDPISGHTALYWYRQSLGQGLEFLIYFQGNSAPDKSGLPSDRFSAERTGGSVSTLTIQRTQQEDSAVYLCASSQGVSGTEAFFGQGTRLTVV.

The sample holds a few counts of this clone. The rearrangement links TRBV6-5 to TRBJ1-2, with 7 bases identical to TRBD1. CDR1 is MNHEY and CDR2 is SVGAGI in the germline V gene. There are 14 residues in the CDR3. V shed 6 bases, J shed 3 bases, and the junction held 7 bases outside the gene matches. The CDR3 region is CASSPAGQDYGYTF. The CDR3 nucleotides read TGTGCCAGCAGCCCAGCCGGACAGGACTATGGCTACACCTTC.

The V and J genes are TRBV7-2 and TRBJ2-1; 8 bases are a match to TRBD2. The CDR3 sequence is 17 residues long. V gave up 0 bases and J gave up 7 bases; unmatched junction bases: 11. CDR1 is SGHTA, CDR2 FQGNSA, per germline. The CDR3 region is CASSLAATGGRRNEQFF. Written as DNA, the CDR3 is TGTGCCAGCAGCTTAGCCGCAACTGGCGGGAGGCGGAATGAGCAGTTCTTC.

The chain has TRBV9 and TRBJ2-6; the D gene is possibly TRBD2 (6 bases). The CDR3 has 17 amino acids. V lost 2 bases and J lost 2, with 14 bases in between. Germline lookup yields CDR1 SGDLS and CDR2 YYNGEE. CDR3 in amino acids: CASSVSGARTGANVLTF. Written as DNA, the CDR3 is TGTGCCAGCAGCGTCTCGGGAGCAAGAACTGGGGCCAACGTCCTGACTTTC.

Concerning this clone itself: Other DNA sequences in this specimen translate into the identical CDR3. The gene calls are TRBV19 and TRBJ2-1, with 9 nucleotides matching TRBD2. Unmatched junction bases numbered 3, after V lost 6 bases and J lost 0 bases. Germline assignment: CDR1 LNHDA and CDR2 SQIVND (reference sequence). This CDR3 region has 15 residues. The CDR3 coding sequence is TGTGCCAGTAGCAGTAGCGGGAGCTCCTACAATGAGCAGTTCTTC. Translating it yields CASSSSGSSYNEQFF.

The chain is built from TRBV28 and TRBJ2-7; 9 positions match TRBD1. The V gene's germline CDR1 is MDHEN and CDR2 SYDVKM. V lost 5 bases, J lost 6 bases, and 5 bases stayed unmatched. This CDR3 comprises 13 residues. The CDR3 is CASSRGQGAEQYF. CDR3 DNA: TGTGCCAGCAGTAGGGGACAGGGCGCCGAGCAGTACTTC.

The gene calls are TRBV2 and TRBJ2-3; 14 bases are shared with TRBD2. Germline-derived CDR1 and CDR2 are SNHLY and FYNNEI. This CDR3 has 14 residues. J lost 3 bases, V lost 8 bases, and 1 base had no gene match. CDR3 coding DNA: TGTGCCAGCCGGACTAGCGGGAGGACAGATACGCAGTATTTT. Translating it yields CASRTSGRTDTQYF.

The chain joins TRBV9 to TRBJ1-5; D ambiguous. The CDR3 runs to 14 residues. V gave up 4 bases and J gave up 2 bases, with 10 bases separating them. The germline V gene has CDR1 SGDLS and CDR2 YYNGEE. This CDR3 reads CASSLGLGNQPQHF. CDR3 DNA sequence: TGTGCCAGCAGCCTAGGATTAGGCAATCAGCCCCAGCATTTT.

The V gene is TRBV24-1, the J gene TRBJ2-1; 8 bases map to TRBD1. CDR1 and CDR2 from the germline V gene are KGHDR and SFDVKD. This CDR3 has 15 amino acids. J lost 8 bases, V lost 9 bases, and 14 bases had no gene match. The CDR3 bases are TGTGCCACCCAAGGGGGACAGGCCTCACGAGATGAGCAGTTCTTC. Its protein product is CATQGGQASRDEQFF.

This clone was counted a few times. The chain recombines TRBV21-1 with TRBJ1-2; TRBD1 was called by the table and not checked on the DNA. TRBV21-1 represents a pseudogene. CDR3 size: 9 residues. CDR3 amino acids: CARDRVKTF. The CDR3 DNA is TGTGCGAGGGACAGGGTGAAAACCTTC.

The gene calls are TRBV6-5 and TRBJ1-2; possibly TRBD1 for D (5 bases). Trimming took 6 bases from V and 2 from J, leaving 10 bases between them. Germline-derived CDR1 and CDR2 are MNHEY and SVGAGI. CDR3 length equals 13 residues. The CDR3 region is CASRLTGNYGYTF. CDR3 coding DNA: TGTGCCAGCAGACTTACAGGAAACTATGGCTACACCTTC.

This clone showed up just once. The rearrangement joins TRBV7-2 to TRBJ2-2; tentative D call: TRBD2 (7 bases). Trimming cost V 3 bases and J 6 bases, with 14 bases left between them. CDR3 size: 15 residues. CDR1 is SGHTA, CDR2 FQGNSA, per germline. The CDR3 DNA follows: TGTGCCAGCAGCTTTGGGGGGGCGTCTTCCGGGGAGCTGTTTTTT. Its protein is CASSFGGASSGELFF.

The V gene is TRBV7-2, the J gene TRBJ1-5; no definite D call. Per the germline V gene, CDR1 is SGHTA and CDR2 is FQGNSA. Trimming took off 1 base at V and 3 bases at J, with 7 bases between the two ends. This CDR3 region has 14 residues. The CDR3: CASSLGSVNQPQHF. The DNA of the CDR3 is TGTGCCAGCAGCTTAGGATCAGTCAATCAGCCCCAGCATTTT.

The chain has TRBV27 and TRBJ2-1, with 11 bases fitting TRBD2. The CDR3 length is 15 residues. Germline CDR1 and CDR2: MNHEY and SMNVEV (reference sequence). Trimming cost V 4 bases and J 6 bases; bases outside gene matches: 5. CDR3 DNA sequence: TGTGCCAGCAGTTGGTTAGCGGGAGGGCTCAATGAGCAGTTCTTC. It yields the protein CASSWLAGGLNEQFF.

The V call is TRBV5-1, the J call TRBJ2-1, with 11 bases fitting TRBD2. The junction had 5 bases not matched to a gene; V was cut back by 4 bases and J by 2 bases. Germline V gene sequence: CDR1 SGHRS, CDR2 YFSETQ. The CDR3 has 16 residues. This CDR3 is CASSPVAGGAYNEQFF. The CDR3 DNA reads as TGCGCCAGCAGCCCGGTAGCGGGAGGGGCCTACAATGAGCAGTTCTTC. Supplemented by reference TRBV5-1 and TRBJ2-1, the full variable domain reads KAGVTQTPRYLIKTRGQQVTLSCSPISGHRSVSWYQQTPGQGLQFLFEYFSETQRNKGNFPGRFSGRQFSNSRSEMNVSTLELGDSALYLCASSPVAGGAYNEQFFGPGTRLTVL.

This chain uses TRBV7-3 with TRBJ2-1; 9 nucleotides match TRBD1. CDR1 and CDR2 (germline): SGHTA, FQGTGA. V was clipped by 2 bases and J by 8 bases; unmatched bases: 7. The CDR3 runs 15 residues. The chain's CDR3 is CASSLLPGTGYEQFF. CDR3 bases: TGTGCCAGCAGCTTACTCCCGGGGACAGGGTATGAGCAGTTCTTC.

The chain combines TRBV4-1 with TRBJ2-7; 9 bases align to TRBD1. Germline trimming cut 0 bases from V and 2 bases from J; bases unmatched to any gene: 8. Per the germline V gene, CDR1 is MGHRA and CDR2 is YSYEKL. This CDR3 has 17 amino acids. The CDR3 nucleotides are TGCGCCAGCAGCCAAGAAACCCTGGGACAGGGAACCTACGAGCAGTACTTC. Amino acid sequence: CASSQETLGQGTYEQYF.

The V gene is TRBV5-4, the J gene TRBJ2-5, with D perhaps matching TRBD1 (6 bases). CDR1 is SGHNT and CDR2 is YYREEE in the germline V gene (reference sequence). CDR3 length: 14 residues. V was cut by 4 bases and J by 6 bases, with 16 bases left in between. This CDR3 reads CASSNETGLKTQYF. The CDR3 DNA follows: TGTGCCAGCAGCAACGAAACAGGGTTGAAGACCCAGTACTTC.

The chain employs TRBV10-3 and TRBJ2-2, with 9 bases aligning to TRBD2. The CDR3 spans 18 residues. Germline assignment: CDR1 ENHRY and CDR2 SYGVKD. V lost 2 bases, J lost 8 bases, and 15 bases stayed unmatched. This chain's CDR3 is CAISEGSGDSGSTGELFF. CDR3 DNA sequence: TGTGCCATCAGTGAGGGCTCAGGGGATAGCGGGAGCACTGGGGAGCTGTTTTTT.